This TCR beta chain was identified during a study of T cell responses to AZD1222 COVID-19 vaccine. Study observations and caveats: Donors in the cohort were predominantly white British and more often female, and clonal diversity was possibly underestimated. A reported finding is that nearly half of spike-specific TCRs target unmutated variant regions. Regions 160-218 and 743-854 dominated among vaccine-associated CD4 TCRs spanning spike. Repertoire samples came only from after the peak T cell response.

Sequencing used immunoSEQ multiplex PCR; TCRdb keeps in-frame clones, though not all of them. This table holds about 150,000 clones, 75% to 90% found once. The V and J ends lost 4 bases and 6 bases, in that order; junction bases with no gene match: 6. The CDR3 is made up of 15 amino acids. Per germline, CDR1 MNHNY and CDR2 SVGAGI (reference sequence). Concerning this clone itself: The antigen remains unidentified.

The V gene is TRBV6-6, the J gene TRBJ2-4; TRBD1 agrees at 10 bases. The sequenced sample was peripheral blood, obtained on day 0 of MenACWY control vaccination. This receptor was obtained from an adult in good health. This CDR3 reads CASSSLTGGLNIQYF. The CDR3, as DNA: TGTGCCAGCAGTTCCCTGACAGGGGGCCTAAACATTCAGTACTTC.